These T cell receptor beta chains were read from a single sample in a study of T-cell memory formation after mild COVID-19. MiXCR, applied by TCRdb to the 5' RACE reads, yields one record per CDR3 protein. The table lists 380,000 or so distinct CDR3 sequences, approximately 15% of them singletons, with about 22% in the top ten. Sequenced: PBMCs or a T cell subset sorted from them (not recorded which). These receptors all stem from a man aged 18 to 30 who had mild COVID-19 (a few samples of this study predate the infection). Cell type and time point are not known. The CDR3 runs from the conserved cysteine through the conserved F or W. D genes are given only for firm matches. Rows may omit the clone size; those that give it use once, few, many or a size class.

j_gene: TRBJ2-1
abundance: NA
v_gene: TRBV4-3
d_gene: NA
CDR3aa: CASSQGGYDEQFF
CDR3nt: TGCGCCAGCAGCCAAGGAGGGTACGATGAGCAGTTCTTC

j_gene: TRBJ1-5
abundance: NA
v_gene: TRBV7-9
d_gene: TRBD1
CDR3aa: CAGSLGTGGNQPQHF
CDR3nt: TGTGCCGGCAGCCTGGGAACAGGGGGCAATCAGCCCCAGCATTTT

j_gene: TRBJ2-2
abundance: few
v_gene: TRBV5-1
d_gene: NA
CDR3aa: CASLDFSNTGELFF
CDR3nt: TGCGCCAGCTTGGACTTCTCGAACACCGGGGAGCTGTTTTTT

j_gene: TRBJ2-3
abundance: many
v_gene: TRBV11-1
d_gene: NA
CDR3aa: CASSLVVVGSTDTQYF
CDR3nt: TGTGCCAGCAGCTTAGTGGTAGTCGGGTCGACAGATACGCAGTATTTT

j_gene: TRBJ2-3
abundance: many
v_gene: TRBV4-1
d_gene: NA
CDR3aa: CASRPQSGVWTDTQYF
CDR3nt: TGCGCCAGCAGACCACAGTCGGGGGTATGGACAGATACGCAGTATTTT

j_gene: TRBJ2-7
abundance: few
v_gene: TRBV20-1
d_gene: TRBD1
CDR3aa: CSAPGQSVYEQYF
CDR3nt: TGCAGTGCTCCGGGACAGAGTGTCTACGAGCAGTACTTC

j_gene: TRBJ2-3
abundance: many
v_gene: TRBV6-4
d_gene: TRBD2
CDR3aa: CASSERGGTDTQYF
CDR3nt: TGTGCCAGCAGTGAGCGGGGGGGCACAGATACGCAGTATTTT

j_gene: TRBJ2-5
abundance: many
v_gene: TRBV12-3/TRBV12-4
d_gene: NA
CDR3aa: CASSLNLVQETQYF
CDR3nt: TGTGCCAGCAGTTTAAACCTGGTTCAAGAGACCCAGTACTTC

j_gene: TRBJ1-5
abundance: NA
v_gene: TRBV19
d_gene: NA
CDR3aa: CASSRAWAQPQHF
CDR3nt: TGTGCCAGTAGTAGGGCCTGGGCTCAGCCCCAGCATTTT

j_gene: TRBJ2-2
abundance: NA
v_gene: TRBV24-1
d_gene: NA
CDR3aa: CATSTGAGELFF
CDR3nt: TGTGCCACCAGTACGGGGGCCGGGGAGCTGTTTTTT

j_gene: TRBJ2-7
abundance: many
v_gene: TRBV5-1
d_gene: NA
CDR3aa: CASSPQGGYEQYF
CDR3nt: TGCGCCAGCAGTCCGCAAGGGGGCTACGAGCAGTACTTC

j_gene: TRBJ2-2
abundance: NA
v_gene: TRBV20-1
d_gene: TRBD2
CDR3aa: CSARAAGGNTGELFF
CDR3nt: TGCAGTGCTAGAGCAGCGGGGGGAAACACCGGGGAGCTGTTTTTT

j_gene: TRBJ2-1
abundance: NA
v_gene: TRBV20-1
d_gene: TRBD2
CDR3aa: CSIVRTSGGEQFF
CDR3nt: TGCAGTATAGTCCGGACTAGCGGGGGGGAGCAGTTCTTC

j_gene: TRBJ2-6
abundance: NA
v_gene: TRBV3-1
d_gene: NA
CDR3aa: CASSLSTTQGVSGANVLTF
CDR3nt: TGTGCCAGCAGCCTCTCGACTACGCAAGGGGTCTCTGGGGCCAACGTCCTGACTTTC

j_gene: TRBJ2-2
abundance: few
v_gene: TRBV7-6
d_gene: NA
CDR3aa: CASSPQTGGDTGELFF
CDR3nt: TGTGCCAGCAGCCCTCAGACCGGGGGAGACACCGGGGAGCTGTTTTTT

j_gene: TRBJ1-1
abundance: many
v_gene: TRBV18
d_gene: NA
CDR3aa: CASSPLGDGLNTEAFF
CDR3nt: TGTGCCAGCTCACCCCTGGGGGACGGGCTGAACACTGAAGCTTTCTTT

j_gene: TRBJ1-6
abundance: few
v_gene: TRBV12-3/TRBV12-4
d_gene: NA
CDR3aa: CASSLRLHYNSPLHF
CDR3nt: TGTGCCAGCAGTTTGCGACTGCACTATAATTCACCCCTCCACTTT

j_gene: TRBJ1-1
abundance: few
v_gene: TRBV5-1
d_gene: NA
CDR3aa: CASSLLGRTAFF
CDR3nt: TGCGCCAGCAGCTTGTTGGGACGAACGGCTTTCTTT

j_gene: TRBJ2-5
abundance: NA
v_gene: TRBV29-1
d_gene: NA
CDR3aa: CSVEGRWEQETQYF
CDR3nt: TGCAGCGTTGAAGGAAGATGGGAGCAAGAGACCCAGTACTTC

j_gene: TRBJ1-1
abundance: NA
v_gene: TRBV5-4
d_gene: NA
CDR3aa: CASSPGDGNTEAFF
CDR3nt: TGTGCCAGCAGCCCCGGGGACGGGAACACTGAAGCTTTCTTT

j_gene: TRBJ2-2
abundance: many
v_gene: TRBV10-2
d_gene: TRBD1
CDR3aa: CASSRRGTGELFF
CDR3nt: TGCGCCAGCAGTCGCAGGGGGACCGGGGAGCTGTTTTTT

j_gene: TRBJ1-1
abundance: NA
v_gene: TRBV11-2
d_gene: NA
CDR3aa: CASSLVGRAGPTTEAFF
CDR3nt: TGTGCCAGCAGCTTAGTAGGTAGGGCAGGGCCTACAACTGAAGCTTTCTTT

j_gene: TRBJ1-5
abundance: few
v_gene: TRBV20-1
d_gene: NA
CDR3aa: CSATRAGGDQPQHF
CDR3nt: TGCAGTGCCACGCGGGCTGGGGGCGATCAGCCCCAGCATTTT

j_gene: TRBJ2-5
abundance: NA
v_gene: TRBV5-6
d_gene: NA
CDR3aa: CASSSAAGAQETQYF
CDR3nt: TGTGCCAGCAGCTCCGCGGCTGGGGCGCAAGAGACCCAGTACTTC

j_gene: TRBJ2-3
abundance: few
v_gene: TRBV7-2
d_gene: NA
CDR3aa: CASSSDYLSTDTQYF
CDR3nt: TGTGCCAGCAGCTCGGACTACCTAAGCACAGATACGCAGTATTTT